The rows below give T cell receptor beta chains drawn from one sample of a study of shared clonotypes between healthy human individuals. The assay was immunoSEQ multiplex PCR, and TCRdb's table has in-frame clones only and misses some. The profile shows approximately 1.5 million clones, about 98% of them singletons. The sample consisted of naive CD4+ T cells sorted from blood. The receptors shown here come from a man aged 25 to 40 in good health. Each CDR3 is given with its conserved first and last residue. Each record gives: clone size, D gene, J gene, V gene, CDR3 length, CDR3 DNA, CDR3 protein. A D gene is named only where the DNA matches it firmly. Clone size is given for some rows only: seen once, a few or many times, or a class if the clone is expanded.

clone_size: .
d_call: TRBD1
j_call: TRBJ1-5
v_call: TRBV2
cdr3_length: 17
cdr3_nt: TGTGCCAGCAGCGGACTGCCGGGACAGGGAAGCAATCAGCCCCAGCATTTT
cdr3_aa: CASSGLPGQGSNQPQHF

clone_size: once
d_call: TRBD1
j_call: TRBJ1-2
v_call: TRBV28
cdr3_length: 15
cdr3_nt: TGTGCCAGCACTGTCCCGGGACAGGGTAACTATGGCTACACCTTC
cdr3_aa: CASTVPGQGNYGYTF

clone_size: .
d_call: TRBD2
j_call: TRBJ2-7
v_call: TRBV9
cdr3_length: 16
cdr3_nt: TGTGCCAGCAGCGCTGGATGGGGGACTACCACCCACGAGCAGTACTTC
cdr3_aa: CASSAGWGTTTHEQYF

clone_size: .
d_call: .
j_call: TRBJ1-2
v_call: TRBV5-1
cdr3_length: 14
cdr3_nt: TGCGCCAGCAGCCCGACGCTCGAAGGCCTTGGCTACACCTTC
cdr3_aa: CASSPTLEGLGYTF

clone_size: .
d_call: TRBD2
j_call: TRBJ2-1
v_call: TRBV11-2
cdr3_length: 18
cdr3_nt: TGTGCCAGCAGCTTACGGCCGAGGGGACTAGCACAAAGGAATGAGCAGTTCTTC
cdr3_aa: CASSLRPRGLAQRNEQFF

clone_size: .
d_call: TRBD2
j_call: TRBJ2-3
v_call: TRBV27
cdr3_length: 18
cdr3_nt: TGTGCCAGCAGTCCGCCCCCCCTTTTAGCGGGAGAGGTTGATACGCAGTATTTT
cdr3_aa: CASSPPPLLAGEVDTQYF

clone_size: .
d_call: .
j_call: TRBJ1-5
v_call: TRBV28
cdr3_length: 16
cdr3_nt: TGTGCCAGCAGTTCCTGGGCGCCCAGGCGCAATCAGCCCCAGCATTTT
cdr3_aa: CASSSWAPRRNQPQHF

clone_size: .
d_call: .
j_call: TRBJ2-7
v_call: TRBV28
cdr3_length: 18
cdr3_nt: TGTGCCAGCAGTTACAGGGTTGTGCAGCGGGGAGCTCCCTACGAGCAGTACTTC
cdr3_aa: CASSYRVVQRGAPYEQYF

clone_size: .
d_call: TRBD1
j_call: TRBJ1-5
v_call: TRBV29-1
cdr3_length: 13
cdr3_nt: TGCAGCTATGGGACAGGGCCAAATCAGCCCCAGCATTTT
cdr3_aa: CSYGTGPNQPQHF

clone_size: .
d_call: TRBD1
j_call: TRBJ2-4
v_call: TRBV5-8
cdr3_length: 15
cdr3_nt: TGTGCCAGCAGCCGACAGGGGGCCGGCAAAAACATTCAGTACTTC
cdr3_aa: CASSRQGAGKNIQYF

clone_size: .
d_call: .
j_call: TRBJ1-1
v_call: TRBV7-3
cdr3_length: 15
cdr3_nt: TGTGCCAGCAGTCAATGGGTAATAGAAAACACTGAAGCTTTCTTT
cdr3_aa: CASSQWVIENTEAFF

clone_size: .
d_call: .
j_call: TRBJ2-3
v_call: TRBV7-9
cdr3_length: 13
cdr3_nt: TGTGCCAGCAGCTTATCGAGGGCAGATACGCAGTATTTT
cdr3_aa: CASSLSRADTQYF

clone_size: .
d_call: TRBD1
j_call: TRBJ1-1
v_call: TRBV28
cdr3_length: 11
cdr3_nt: TGTGCCACCCACAGGGGCACTGAAGCTTTCTTT
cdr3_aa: CATHRGTEAFF

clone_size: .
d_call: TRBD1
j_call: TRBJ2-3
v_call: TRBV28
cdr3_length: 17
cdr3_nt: TGTGCCAGCAGCCCTGCCCCGGGACAGGGGAACACAGATACGCAGTATTTT
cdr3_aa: CASSPAPGQGNTDTQYF

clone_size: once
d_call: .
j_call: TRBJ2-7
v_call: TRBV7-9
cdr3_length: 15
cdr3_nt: TGTGCCAGCAGCTTAGTTGTCGGGAGAGGCTACGAGCAGTACTTC
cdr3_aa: CASSLVVGRGYEQYF

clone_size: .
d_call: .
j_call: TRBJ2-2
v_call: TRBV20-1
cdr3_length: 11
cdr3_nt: TGCAGTGCTACCTACACCGGGGAGCTGTTTTTT
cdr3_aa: CSATYTGELFF

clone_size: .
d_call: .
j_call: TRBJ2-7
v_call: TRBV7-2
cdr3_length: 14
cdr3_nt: TGTGCCAGCAGCCCCTGGTCGCGTACCTACGAGCAGTACTTC
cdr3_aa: CASSPWSRTYEQYF

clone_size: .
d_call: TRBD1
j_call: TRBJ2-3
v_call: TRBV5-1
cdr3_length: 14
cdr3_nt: TGCGCCAGCAGCCCGGACAGGGGCACAGATACGCAGTATTTT
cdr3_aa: CASSPDRGTDTQYF

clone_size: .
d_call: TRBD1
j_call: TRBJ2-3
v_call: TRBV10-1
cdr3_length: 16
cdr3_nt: TGCGCCAGCAGTGAGCTTGCGGACAGGGGATCGATAGAGCAGTATTTT
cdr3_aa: CASSELADRGSIEQYF

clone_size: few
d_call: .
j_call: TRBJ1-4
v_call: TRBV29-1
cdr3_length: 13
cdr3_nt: TGCAGCGTTGTGACAGGTTCTAATGAAAAACTGTTTTTT
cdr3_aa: CSVVTGSNEKLFF

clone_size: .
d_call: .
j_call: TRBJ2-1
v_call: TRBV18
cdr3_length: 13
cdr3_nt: TGTGCCAGCTCACCATTCCGACACAATGAGCAGTTCTTC
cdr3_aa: CASSPFRHNEQFF

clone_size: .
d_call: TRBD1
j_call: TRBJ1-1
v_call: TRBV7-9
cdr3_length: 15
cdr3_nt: TGTGCCAGCAGCCCCCCGACAGGGGCAGGGACTGAAGCTTTCTTT
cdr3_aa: CASSPPTGAGTEAFF

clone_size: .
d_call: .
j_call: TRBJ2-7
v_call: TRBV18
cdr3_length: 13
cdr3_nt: TGTGCCAGCTCCCAGTCAGAGAGTCCAGAGCAGTACTTC
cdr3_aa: CASSQSESPEQYF

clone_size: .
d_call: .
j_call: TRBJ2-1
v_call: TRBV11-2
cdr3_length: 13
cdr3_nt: TGTGCCAGCAGTTTAGACAGGTACAATGAGCAGTTCTTC
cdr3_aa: CASSLDRYNEQFF

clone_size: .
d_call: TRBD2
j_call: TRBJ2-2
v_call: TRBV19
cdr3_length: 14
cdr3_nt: TGTGCCAGTAGTTCGCGGGGGTTGGCCGGGGAGCTGTTTTTT
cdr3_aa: CASSSRGLAGELFF

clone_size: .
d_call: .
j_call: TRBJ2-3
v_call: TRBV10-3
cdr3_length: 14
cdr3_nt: TGTGCCATCCGGGCGGCTCCCGAGGGAGATACGCAGTATTTT
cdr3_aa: CAIRAAPEGDTQYF

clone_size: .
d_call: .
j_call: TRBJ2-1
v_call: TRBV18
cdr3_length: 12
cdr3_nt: TGTGCCAGCTCATTTACAGACAATGAGCAGTTCTTC
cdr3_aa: CASSFTDNEQFF

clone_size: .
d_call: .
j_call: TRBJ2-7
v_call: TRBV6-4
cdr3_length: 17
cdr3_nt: TGTGCCAGCAGTGGTGTTATAGACAGGCCTGAGACCTACGAGCAGTACTTC
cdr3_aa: CASSGVIDRPETYEQYF

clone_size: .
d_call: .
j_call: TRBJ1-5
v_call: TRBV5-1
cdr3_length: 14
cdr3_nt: TGCGCCAGCAGCTTCGGTGGATTCAATCAGCCCCAGCATTTT
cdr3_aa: CASSFGGFNQPQHF

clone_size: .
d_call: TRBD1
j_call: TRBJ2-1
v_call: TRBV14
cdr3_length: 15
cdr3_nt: TGTGCCAGCAGCGACAGGGGAAGCTCCTACAATGAGCAGTTCTTC
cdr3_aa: CASSDRGSSYNEQFF

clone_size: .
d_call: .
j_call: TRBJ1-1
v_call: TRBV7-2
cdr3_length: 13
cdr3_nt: TGTGCCAGCAGCTTAATTGTGAACACTGAAGCTTTCTTT
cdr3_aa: CASSLIVNTEAFF

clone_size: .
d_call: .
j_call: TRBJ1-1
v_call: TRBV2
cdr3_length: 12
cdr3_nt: TGTGCCAGCAGTTCCGCGTGGCCTGAAGCTTTCTTT
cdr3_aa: CASSSAWPEAFF

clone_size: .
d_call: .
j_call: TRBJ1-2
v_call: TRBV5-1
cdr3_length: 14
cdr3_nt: TGCGCCAGCAGCTCCTTTCAGGGCGGTTATGGCTACACCTTC
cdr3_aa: CASSSFQGGYGYTF

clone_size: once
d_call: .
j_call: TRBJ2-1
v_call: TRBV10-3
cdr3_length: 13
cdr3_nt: TGTGCCATCATGGGGTCGGTGGGTGATGAGCAGTTCTTC
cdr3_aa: CAIMGSVGDEQFF

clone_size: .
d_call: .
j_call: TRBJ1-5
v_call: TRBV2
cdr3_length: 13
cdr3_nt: TGTGCCAGCAGTGCGACAGGAGGGCAGCCCCAGCATTTT
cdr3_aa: CASSATGGQPQHF

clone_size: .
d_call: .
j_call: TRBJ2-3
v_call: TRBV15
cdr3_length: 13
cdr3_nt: TGTGCCACCAGCAGAGGGCAGGCAGATACGCAGTATTTT
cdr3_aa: CATSRGQADTQYF

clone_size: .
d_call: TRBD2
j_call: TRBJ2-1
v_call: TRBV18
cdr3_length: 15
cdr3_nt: TGTGCCAGCTCACCAGATAACGGGAGGGGAAATGAGCAGTTCTTC
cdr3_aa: CASSPDNGRGNEQFF

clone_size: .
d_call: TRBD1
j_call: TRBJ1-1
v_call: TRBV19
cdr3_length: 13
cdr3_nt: TGTGCCAGTAGCGTTCAGGGGGGCACTGAAGCTTTCTTT
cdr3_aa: CASSVQGGTEAFF

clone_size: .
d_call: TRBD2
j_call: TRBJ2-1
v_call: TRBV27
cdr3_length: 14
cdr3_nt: TGTGCCAGGTTAGCGGGAGCCTCCTACAATGAGCAGTTCTTC
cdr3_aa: CARLAGASYNEQFF

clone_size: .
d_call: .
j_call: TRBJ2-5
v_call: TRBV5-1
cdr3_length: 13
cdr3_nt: TGCGCCAGCAGCATGACAGGCCAAGAGACCCAGTACTTC
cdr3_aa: CASSMTGQETQYF

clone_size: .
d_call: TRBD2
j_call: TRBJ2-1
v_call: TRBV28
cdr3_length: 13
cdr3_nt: TGTGCCAGCAGATCTAGCGGGAGAGATGAGCAGTTCTTC
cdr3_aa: CASRSSGRDEQFF

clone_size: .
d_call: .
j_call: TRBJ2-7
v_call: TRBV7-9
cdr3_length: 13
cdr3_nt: TGTGCCAGCAGCGAAACAGGGATCTACGAGCAGTACTTC
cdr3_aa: CASSETGIYEQYF